This T cell receptor (beta chain) was captured by sequencing in a study of cytomegalovirus exposure and HLA in healthy donors. It was with 60 Vbeta and 13 Jbeta primers that the PCR ran. Assay: immunoSEQ multiplex PCR; the TCRdb copy retains only in-frame clones and omits some. The table records 110,000 to 150,000 clones, roughly three quarters of them present only once. Study-wide points: Reportedly, HLA-A and HLA-B alleles of most subjects were accurately predicted from TCR beta.

About this clone itself: Its antigen is as yet unknown.

This TCR derives from a woman in her twenties or thirties in good health and CMV-seronegative. Sequencing used PBMCs.

This CDR3 reads CASSLKAGMNTEAFF. The CDR3 nucleotides are TGTGCCAGCAGTTTAAAGGCAGGGATGAACACTGAAGCTTTCTTT. The V gene is TRBV27, the J gene TRBJ1-1; possible D gene TRBD1, 5 bases. Trimming pared 2 bases from V and 0 bases from J, leaving 10 bases between. The CDR3 runs to 15 residues. Germline V lookup: CDR1 MNHEY, CDR2 SMNVEV (reference sequence).